This passage covers 17 T cell receptor beta chains from one sample sequenced in a study of CD8 T cells in ankylosing spondylitis. TCRdb redid the calling of the 5' RACE reads with MiXCR, one entry per CDR3 protein. The sample has about 150,000 distinct CDR3 sequences, approximately 48% seen once; the top ten hold nearly 15%. The sequencing sample was made of synovial fluid, either unsorted or a sorted T cell fraction (not recorded which). All receptors derive from a male donor with ankylosing spondylitis.

This clonotype showed up just a few times. The gene calls are TRBV6-4 and TRBJ2-1; D not resolved. This CDR3 region has 13 residues. Deletions cut 4 bases from V and 8 bases from J, with 12 bases between. Per the germline V gene, CDR1 is MRHNA and CDR2 is SNTAGT. This CDR3 reads CASSAAAWDEQFF. CDR3 nucleotides: TGTGCCAGCAGTGCGGCAGCCTGGGATGAGCAGTTCTTC.

This clonotype was observed once. The chain recombines TRBV5-1 with TRBJ2-1; D not certain. The germline V gene encodes CDR1 SGHRS and CDR2 YFSETQ. V lost 0 bases, J lost 7 bases, and 8 bases lay in between. The CDR3 sequence is 13 residues long. This CDR3 reads CASSLVTLNEQFF. The CDR3 DNA follows: TGCGCCAGCAGCTTGGTGACCTTAAATGAGCAGTTCTTC.

The chain is built from TRBV28 and TRBJ2-2, with TRBD1 identical over 10 bases. Germline CDR1 MDHEN, CDR2 SYDVKM. Trimming at V came to 7 bases and at J to 3 bases, leaving 8 bases not matched to a gene. The CDR3 runs to 16 residues. The CDR3 DNA is TGTGCCAGCACCCCGTCCGGGACAGGGGACACCGGGGAGCTGTTTTTT. This codes for CASTPSGTGDTGELFF.

This clonotype was recorded at least ten times. V gene TRBV4-2 combines with J gene TRBJ2-7; D call uncertain. CDR3 size: 15 residues. Trimming took off 1 base at V and 0 bases at J, with 10 bases between the two ends. Germline lookup yields CDR1 LGHNA and CDR2 YNFKEQ. CDR3 residues: CASSQVVSDSYEQYF. The CDR3 coding sequence is TGTGCCAGCAGCCAAGTGGTTTCAGACTCCTACGAGCAGTACTTC.

CDR3 residues: CASSLVVGNTIYF. The CDR3 DNA follows: TGTGCCAGCAGCTTAGTGGTTGGAAACACCATATATTTT. V is TRBV7-2 and J is TRBJ1-3; D ambiguous. Trimming removed 1 base at V and 3 bases at J, with 4 bases between. The CDR3 covers 13 residues. CDR1 is SGHTA, CDR2 FQGNSA, per germline.

This clonotype has more than one count but fewer than ten. The rearrangement links TRBV15 to TRBJ2-7; 9 bases are shared with TRBD1. After removal of 0 bases from V and 0 bases from J, the junction contained 9 bases not matched to a gene. Germline CDR1 reads LNHNV; CDR2 reads YYDKDF (reference sequence). This CDR3 spans 18 amino acids. The CDR3 sequence is CATSRDLWTGASSYEQYF. The CDR3 DNA is TGTGCCACCAGCAGAGACCTCTGGACAGGGGCTAGCTCCTACGAGCAGTACTTC.

The chain couples TRBV6-1 to TRBJ2-3, with D hard to call. V was clipped by 5 bases and J by 1 base, with 16 bases between them. The V gene's germline CDR1 is MNHNS and CDR2 SASEGT. The CDR3 is made up of 16 amino acids. The CDR3 region is CASSPSPVFGTDTQYF. The CDR3 DNA reads TGTGCCAGCAGTCCTAGTCCTGTTTTCGGCACAGATACGCAGTATTTT.

The genes are TRBV28 and TRBJ2-3; TRBD1 agrees at 9 bases. The V and J ends lost 6 bases and 6 bases, in that order; junction bases with no gene match: 7. Germline V gives CDR1 MDHEN, CDR2 SYDVKM. This CDR3 spans 14 amino acids. The CDR3 protein is CASSPDRGTDTQYF. CDR3 bases: TGTGCCAGCAGCCCGGACAGGGGTACGGATACGCAGTATTTT. The complete variable domain, with remaining parts taken from reference TRBV28 and TRBJ2-3, reads DVKVTQSSRYLVKRTGEKVFLECVQDMDHENMFWYRQDPGLGLRLIYFSYDVKMKEKGDIPEGYSVSREKKERFSLILESASTNQTSMYLCASSPDRGTDTQYFGPGTRLTVL.

This clonotype was detected a few times. The chain combines TRBV5-6 with TRBJ2-3; TRBD2 aligns across 11 bases. CDR1 is SGHDT, CDR2 YYEEEE, per germline. V gave up 9 bases and J gave up 2 bases; unmatched junction bases: 5. The CDR3 totals 14 residues. This CDR3 is CATRLAGTTDTQYF. DNA of the CDR3: TGTGCCACCCGACTAGCGGGGACCACAGATACGCAGTATTTT.

The rearrangement joins TRBV7-6 to TRBJ2-7; TRBD1 aligns across 10 bases. The CDR3 extends over 18 amino acids. The V gene's germline CDR1 is SGHVS and CDR2 FNYEAQ. With 1 base clipped from V and 3 bases from J, the junction kept 12 bases outside the gene matches. The CDR3 DNA reads as TGTGCCAGCAGCTTAGAAGGACCGGGACAGGGGTCCAGCTACGAGCAGTACTTC. Amino acids: CASSLEGPGQGSSYEQYF.

J is TRBJ2-7 and V is TRBV29-1; 7 nucleotides align to TRBD1. Germline trimming cut 0 bases from V and 1 base from J; bases unmatched to any gene: 3. The CDR3 covers 14 residues. Looked up from germline, CDR1 is SQVTM and CDR2 is ANQGSEA. The DNA of the CDR3 is TGCAGCGTTGAAGATTGGGGACAGTCCTACGAGCAGTACTTC. Protein: CSVEDWGQSYEQYF.

The gene calls are TRBV7-8 and TRBJ2-5; 10 bases match TRBD2. The germline V gene encodes CDR1 SGHVS and CDR2 FQNEAQ. CDR3 size: 16 residues. The J segment lost 6 bases and the V segment lost 3 bases, leaving 10 bases of the junction unmatched. CDR3 amino acids: CASSFRAGGIGQTQYF. For the CDR3, the DNA is TGTGCCAGCAGCTTCCGAGCGGGAGGGATCGGGCAGACCCAGTACTTC.

The table lists this clonotype with a few counts. This chain connects TRBV7-3 to TRBJ2-1; D ambiguous. This CDR3 comprises 13 residues. Germline V gives CDR1 SGHTA, CDR2 FQGTGA. Trimming removed 4 bases from V and 9 bases from J, with 13 bases in between. CDR3 protein: CASSWTLGVEQFF. The CDR3 DNA follows: TGTGCCAGCAGCTGGACGCTGGGCGTTGAGCAGTTCTTC.

This clonotype was counted only a few times. This CDR3 reads CASSSTEKRSSTDTQYF. CDR3 in DNA: TGTGCCAGCAGCTCAACGGAAAAGAGGTCGAGCACAGATACGCAGTATTTT. This rearrangement joins TRBV11-2 to TRBJ2-3; no definite D call. V was shortened by 4 bases and J by 0 bases, with 17 bases between the two germline ends. Germline V CDR1 and CDR2: SGHAT, FQNNGV. The CDR3 loop spans 17 amino acids. Together with reference TRBV11-2 and TRBJ2-3, the CDR3 gives the full variable domain: EAGVAQSPRYKIIEKRQSVAFWCNPISGHATLYWYQQILGQGPKLLIQFQNNGVVDDSQLPKDRFSAERLKGVDSTLKIQPAKLEDSAVYLCASSSTEKRSSTDTQYFGPGTRLTVL.

This clonotype was counted between two and nine times. The genes are TRBV15 and TRBJ2-2; tentatively, D is TRBD1 or TRBD2 (6 bases each). The germline CDR1 and CDR2 sequences are LNHNV and YYDKDF (reference sequence). The CDR3 totals 17 residues. The V gene lost 3 bases and the J gene lost 3 bases, with 17 bases spanning the gap. The CDR3 bases are TGTGCCACCAGCAGGGGTATAGGGGGGCCGGACACCGGGGAGCTGTTTTTT. The encoded protein is CATSRGIGGPDTGELFF. The complete variable domain, with remaining parts taken from reference TRBV15 and TRBJ2-2, reads DAMVIQNPRYQVTQFGKPVTLSCSQTLNHNVMYWYQQKSSQAPKLLFHYYDKDFNNEADTPDNFQSRRPNTSFCFLDIRSPGLGDTAMYLCATSRGIGGPDTGELFFGEGSRLTVL.

This chain uses TRBV6-6 with TRBJ1-2; 7 positions match TRBD1. Germline values: CDR1 MNHNY, CDR2 SVGAGI (reference sequence). CDR3 length: 14 residues. Germline trimming cut 1 base from V and 8 bases from J; bases unmatched to any gene: 7. The chain's CDR3 is CASSYLRQGLGYTF. The CDR3 region has the DNA TGTGCCAGCAGTTACTTAAGACAGGGTCTGGGCTACACCTTC.

The chain uses TRBV12-3 or TRBV12-4 and TRBJ1-1; TRBD1 might be the D (5 bases). V was shortened by 2 bases and J by 4 bases, with 11 bases between the two germline ends. The CDR3 consists of 14 residues. In DNA, the CDR3 is TGTGCCAGCAGTTTATCAGGCGGGGGCACTGAAGCTTTCTTT. Its protein product is CASSLSGGGTEAFF.